This T cell receptor (beta chain) was observed in a study of OX40 agonist ivuxolimab in advanced cancers. Study-wide background: A mean age of around 60 years, range about 20 to 79, was recorded, and under 85% were male.

The assay was immunoSEQ multiplex PCR, and TCRdb's table has in-frame clones only and misses some. The sample holds 85,000 to 100,000 clones, 75% to 90% seen once. CDR3 length: 11 residues. Trimming removed 5 bases at V and 3 bases at J, with 5 bases between. Germline CDR1 is SGHKS and CDR2 is YYEKEE (reference sequence). This sequence originates from an adult with an advanced solid tumor such as melanoma, head and neck, liver or kidney cancer. The sequences come from CD4+ or CD8+ T cells sorted from blood, collected in a trial of the OX40 agonist ivuxolimab. J is TRBJ1-1 and V is TRBV5-5; no firm D call. The CDR3 nucleotides read TGTGCCAGCAGTGAGTACACTGAAGCTTTCTTT. As protein: CASSEYTEAFF.